This T cell receptor (beta chain) was identified during a study of CD8+ T cells in alopecia areata. At the level of the study: It was 6 to 18 months of tofacitinib, and then there were 6 months off drug.

V lost 3 bases to trimming and J lost 4 bases, with 18 bases between them. The CDR3 runs to 15 residues. Germline-derived CDR1 and CDR2 are SQVTM and ANQGSEA. Reverse transcription of extracted RNA yielded cDNA, which provided the sequencing template. Assay used: immunoSEQ multiplex PCR; TCRdb lists only in-frame clones, some missing. The profile shows approximately 140,000 clones, more than 40% of them singletons. Study-wide findings and caveats: Normal scalp showed lower clonality than lesional scalp, especially alopecia totalis/universalis.

Specimens obtained from alopecia areata patients comprised lesional scalp punch biopsies and peripheral blood. From PBMCs, CD4+ and CD8+ T cells were sorted. Concerning this clone: Its antigen is undetermined.

Sequencing input: CD4+ T cells sorted from blood. The clonotype comes from a human donor with alopecia areata. The chain uses TRBV29-1 and TRBJ1-1; D is ambiguous. CDR3 protein: CSVEGAGPMGTEAFF. For the CDR3, the DNA is TGCAGCGTTGAGGGAGCGGGTCCGATGGGCACTGAAGCTTTCTTT. Together with reference TRBV29-1 and TRBJ1-1, the CDR3 gives the full variable domain: SAVISQKPSRDICQRGTSLTIQCQVDSQVTMMFWYRQQPGQSLTLIATANQGSEATYESGFVIDKFPISRPNLTFSTLTVSNMSPEDSSIYLCSVEGAGPMGTEAFFGQGTRLTVV.